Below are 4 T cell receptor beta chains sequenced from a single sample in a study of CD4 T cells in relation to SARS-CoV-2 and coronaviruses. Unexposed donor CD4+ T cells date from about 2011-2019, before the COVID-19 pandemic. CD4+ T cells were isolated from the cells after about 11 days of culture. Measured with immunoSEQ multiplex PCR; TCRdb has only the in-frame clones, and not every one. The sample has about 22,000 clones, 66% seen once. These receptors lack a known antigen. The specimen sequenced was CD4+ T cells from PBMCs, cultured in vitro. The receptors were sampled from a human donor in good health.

The CDR3 nucleotides read TGTGCCAGCAGCTTATTAGGGCTTTCTAACACTGAAGCTTTCTTT. Amino acids: CASSLLGLSNTEAFF. The V and J genes are TRBV7-2 and TRBJ1-1; no firm D call. V was clipped by 2 bases and J by 2 bases, with 12 bases between them. CDR1 is SGHTA and CDR2 is FQGNSA in the germline V gene. There are 15 residues in the CDR3.

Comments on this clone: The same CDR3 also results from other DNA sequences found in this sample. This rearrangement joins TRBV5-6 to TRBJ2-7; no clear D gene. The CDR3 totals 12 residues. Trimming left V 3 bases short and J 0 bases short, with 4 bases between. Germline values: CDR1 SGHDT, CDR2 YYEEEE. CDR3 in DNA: TGTGCCAGCAGCTCGAGCTCCTACGAGCAGTACTTC. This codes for CASSSSSYEQYF.

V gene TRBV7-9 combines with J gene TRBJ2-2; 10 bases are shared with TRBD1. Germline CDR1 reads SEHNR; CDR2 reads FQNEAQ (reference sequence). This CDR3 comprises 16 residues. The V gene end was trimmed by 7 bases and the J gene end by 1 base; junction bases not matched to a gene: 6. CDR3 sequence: CASIPGQGKNTGELFF. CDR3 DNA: TGTGCCAGCATCCCGGGACAGGGGAAGAACACCGGGGAGCTGTTTTTT.

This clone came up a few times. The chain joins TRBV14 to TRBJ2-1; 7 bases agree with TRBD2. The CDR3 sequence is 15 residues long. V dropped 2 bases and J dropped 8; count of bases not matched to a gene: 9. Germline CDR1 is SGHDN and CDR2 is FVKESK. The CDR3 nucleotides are TGTGCCAGCAGCCAAAGTTGGGGGAGGGGCCATGAGCAGTTCTTC. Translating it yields CASSQSWGRGHEQFF.